This TCR beta chain was captured by sequencing in a study of vaccination and CD4 T cells after COVID-19. The germline V and J ends were trimmed by 1 base and 6 bases, with 10 bases remaining between them. Germline CDR1 reads GTSNPN; CDR2 reads SVGIG (reference sequence). This CDR3 contains 12 residues. This clonotype was seen a few times. The antigen is undetermined. Treatment described: approximately 11-day PBMC culture with coronavirus spike peptide pools or control peptides (ViraFEST assay). TCR sequencing followed the expansion of antigen-specific T cells with peptide pools in ViraFEST. Cultured CD4+ T-cell DNA underwent Oncomine TCR Beta short-read sequencing. TCRdb processed the PCR reads anew with MiXCR; each CDR3 protein has one entry. The repertoire includes a few thousand distinct CDR3 sequences, 21% of them detected once, and 20% to 30% sits in the top ten. Study conclusions and caveats: The cohort comprised relatively few convalescent patients, and no early post-infection timepoints were analyzed.

The V call is TRBV30, the J call TRBJ2-7; D unclear. The sample comprised CD4+ T cells from blood, cultured in vitro. The receptor's source is a human donor who had recovered from COVID-19. The CDR3 loop reads CAWSAVYFEQYF. The DNA for the CDR3 is TGTGCCTGGAGTGCAGTTTATTTCGAGCAGTACTTC.